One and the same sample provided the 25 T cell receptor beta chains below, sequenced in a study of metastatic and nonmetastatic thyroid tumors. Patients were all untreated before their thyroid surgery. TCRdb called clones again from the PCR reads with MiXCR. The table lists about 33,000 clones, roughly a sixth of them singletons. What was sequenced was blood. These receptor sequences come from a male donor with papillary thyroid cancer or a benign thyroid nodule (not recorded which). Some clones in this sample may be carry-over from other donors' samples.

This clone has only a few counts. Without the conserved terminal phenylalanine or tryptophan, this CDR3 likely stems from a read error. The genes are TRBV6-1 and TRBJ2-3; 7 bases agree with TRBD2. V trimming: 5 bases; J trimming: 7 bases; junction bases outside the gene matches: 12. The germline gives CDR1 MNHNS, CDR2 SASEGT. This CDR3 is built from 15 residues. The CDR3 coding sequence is TGTGCCAGCAGTTCAGCGGGGAAAGTAGGATATACGCAGTATCTT. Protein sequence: CASSSAGKVGYTQYL.

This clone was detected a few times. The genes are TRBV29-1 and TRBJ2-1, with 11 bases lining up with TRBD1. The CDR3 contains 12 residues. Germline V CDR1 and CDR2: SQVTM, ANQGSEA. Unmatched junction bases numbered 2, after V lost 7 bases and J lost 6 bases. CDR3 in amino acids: CSGGQGGNEQFF. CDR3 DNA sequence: TGCAGCGGGGGACAGGGGGGCAATGAGCAGTTCTTC.

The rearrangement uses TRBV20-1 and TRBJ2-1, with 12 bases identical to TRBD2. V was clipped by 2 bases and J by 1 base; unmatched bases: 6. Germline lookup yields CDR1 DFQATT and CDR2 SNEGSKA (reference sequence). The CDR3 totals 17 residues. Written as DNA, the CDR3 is TGCAGTGCTAGAACGTCTAGCGGGGGGGAGTCCTACAATGAGCAGTTCTTC. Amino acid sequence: CSARTSSGGESYNEQFF.

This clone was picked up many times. The CDR3 region is CSVRSGGQGYNEQFF. DNA of the CDR3: TGCAGCGTTCGGTCCGGCGGGCAGGGGTACAATGAGCAGTTCTTC. This chain links TRBV29-1 with TRBJ2-1; a possible D gene is TRBD1 (6 bases). Germline V gene data show CDR1 as SQVTM and CDR2 as ANQGSEA. Trimming removed 5 bases from V and 4 bases from J, with 18 bases in between. CDR3 length: 15 residues.

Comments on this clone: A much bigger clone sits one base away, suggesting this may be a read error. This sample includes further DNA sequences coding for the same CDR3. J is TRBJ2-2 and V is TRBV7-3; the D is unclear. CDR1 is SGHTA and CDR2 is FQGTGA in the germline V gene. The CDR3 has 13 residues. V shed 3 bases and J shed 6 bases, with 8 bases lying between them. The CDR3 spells CASSFIDAGELFF. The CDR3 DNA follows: TGTGCCAGCAGCTTCATTGATGCCGGGGAGCTGTTTTTT.

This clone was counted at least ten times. CDR3 in DNA: TGTGCCAGCAGTTCGCTCCAAACCGACAGGGGCGGGGAGCTGTTTTTT. The encoded protein is CASSSLQTDRGGELFF. The V call is TRBV28, the J call TRBJ2-2, with 8 positions matching TRBD1. Looked up from germline, CDR1 is MDHEN and CDR2 is SYDVKM. The CDR3 is 16 amino acids. Unmatched junction bases numbered 11, after V lost 4 bases and J lost 7 bases.

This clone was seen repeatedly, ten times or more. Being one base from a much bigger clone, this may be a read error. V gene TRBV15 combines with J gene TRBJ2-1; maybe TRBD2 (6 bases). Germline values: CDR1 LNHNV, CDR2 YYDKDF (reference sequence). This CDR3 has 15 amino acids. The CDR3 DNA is TGTGCCACCAGCGGAGATCCAGGCAGGAGGGGTGAGCAGTTCTTC. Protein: CATSGDPGRRGEQFF.

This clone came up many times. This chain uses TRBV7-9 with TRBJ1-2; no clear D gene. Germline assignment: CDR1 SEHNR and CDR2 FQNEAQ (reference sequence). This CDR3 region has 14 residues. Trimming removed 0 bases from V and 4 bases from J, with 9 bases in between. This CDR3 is CASSLAEGFYGYTF. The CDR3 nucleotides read TGTGCCAGCAGCTTAGCGGAGGGATTCTATGGCTACACCTTC.

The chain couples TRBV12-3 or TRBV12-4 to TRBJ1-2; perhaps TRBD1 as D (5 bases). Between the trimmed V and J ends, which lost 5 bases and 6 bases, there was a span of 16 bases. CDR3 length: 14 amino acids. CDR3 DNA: TGTGCCAGCAGTACTGGAACAGGCAAGGATGGCTACACCTTC. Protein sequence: CASSTGTGKDGYTF.

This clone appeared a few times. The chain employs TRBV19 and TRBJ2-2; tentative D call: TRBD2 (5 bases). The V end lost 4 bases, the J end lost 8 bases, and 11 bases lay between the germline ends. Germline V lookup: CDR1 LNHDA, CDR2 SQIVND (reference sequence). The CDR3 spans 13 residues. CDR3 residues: CASSNGDAGELFF. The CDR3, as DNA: TGTGCCAGTAGTAACGGGGATGCGGGGGAGCTGTTTTTT.

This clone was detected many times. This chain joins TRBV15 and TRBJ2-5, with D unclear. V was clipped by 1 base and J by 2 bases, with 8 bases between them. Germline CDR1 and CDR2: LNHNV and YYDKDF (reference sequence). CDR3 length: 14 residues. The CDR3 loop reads CATSRVVKQETQYF. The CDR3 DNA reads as TGTGCCACCAGCAGAGTGGTTAAGCAAGAGACCCAGTACTTC.

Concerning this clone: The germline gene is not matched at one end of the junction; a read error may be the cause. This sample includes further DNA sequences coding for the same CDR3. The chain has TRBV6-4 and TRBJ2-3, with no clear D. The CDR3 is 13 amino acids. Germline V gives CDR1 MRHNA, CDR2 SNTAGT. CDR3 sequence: CASSDRATDTQYF. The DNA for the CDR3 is TGTGCCAGCAGTGACCGTGCCACAGATACTCAGTATTTT.

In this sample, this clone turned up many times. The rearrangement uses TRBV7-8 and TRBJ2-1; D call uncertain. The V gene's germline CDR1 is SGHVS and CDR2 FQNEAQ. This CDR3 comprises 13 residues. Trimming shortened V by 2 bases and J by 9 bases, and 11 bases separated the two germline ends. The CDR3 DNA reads TGTGCCAGCAGCTTATTCTATGGCGGTGAGCAGTTCTTC. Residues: CASSLFYGGEQFF.

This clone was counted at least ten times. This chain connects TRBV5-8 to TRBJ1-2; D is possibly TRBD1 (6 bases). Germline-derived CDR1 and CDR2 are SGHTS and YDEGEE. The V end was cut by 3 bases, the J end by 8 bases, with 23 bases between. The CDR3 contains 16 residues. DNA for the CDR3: TGTGCCAGCAGCTCACAACTACGATACAGGGACAACGGCTACACCTTC. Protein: CASSSQLRYRDNGYTF. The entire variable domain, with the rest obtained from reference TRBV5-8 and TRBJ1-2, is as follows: EAGVTQSPTHLIKTRGQQATLRCSPISGHTSVYWYQQALGLGLQFLLWYDEGEERNRGNFPPRFSGRQFPNYSSELNVNALELEDSALYLCASSSQLRYRDNGYTFGSGTRLTVV.

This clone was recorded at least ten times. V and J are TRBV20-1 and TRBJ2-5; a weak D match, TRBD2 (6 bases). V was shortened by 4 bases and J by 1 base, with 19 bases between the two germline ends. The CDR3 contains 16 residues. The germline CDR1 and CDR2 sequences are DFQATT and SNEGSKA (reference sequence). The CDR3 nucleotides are TGCAGTGCTACAGCGGGCGCGAAGCGTATCCAAGAGACCCAGTACTTC. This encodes CSATAGAKRIQETQYF.

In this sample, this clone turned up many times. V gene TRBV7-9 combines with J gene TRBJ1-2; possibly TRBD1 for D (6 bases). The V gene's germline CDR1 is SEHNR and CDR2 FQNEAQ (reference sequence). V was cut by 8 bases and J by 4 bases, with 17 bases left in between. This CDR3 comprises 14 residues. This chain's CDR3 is CASSPPSGAYGYTF. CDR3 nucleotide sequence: TGTGCCAGCTCTCCCCCCTCAGGGGCCTATGGCTACACCTTC. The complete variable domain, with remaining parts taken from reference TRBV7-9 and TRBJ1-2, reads DTGVSQNPRHKITKRGQNVTFRCDPISEHNRLYWYRQTLGQGPEFLTYFQNEAQLEKSRLLSDRFSAERPKGSFSTLEIQRTEQGDSAMYLCASSPPSGAYGYTFGSGTRLTVV.

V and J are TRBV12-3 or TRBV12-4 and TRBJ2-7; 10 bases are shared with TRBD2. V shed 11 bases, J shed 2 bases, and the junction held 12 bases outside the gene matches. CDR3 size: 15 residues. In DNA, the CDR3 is TGTGCCGGCGCCACGGGACTAGCGTGCCCCTACGAGCAGTACTTC. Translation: CAGATGLACPYEQYF.

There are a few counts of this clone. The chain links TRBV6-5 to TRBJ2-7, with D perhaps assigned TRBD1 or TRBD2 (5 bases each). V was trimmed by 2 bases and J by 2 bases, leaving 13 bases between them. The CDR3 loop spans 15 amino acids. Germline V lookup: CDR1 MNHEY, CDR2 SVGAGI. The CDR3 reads CASSYSGDRPYEQYF. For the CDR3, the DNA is TGTGCCAGCAGTTACAGCGGAGACAGACCCTACGAGCAGTACTTC.

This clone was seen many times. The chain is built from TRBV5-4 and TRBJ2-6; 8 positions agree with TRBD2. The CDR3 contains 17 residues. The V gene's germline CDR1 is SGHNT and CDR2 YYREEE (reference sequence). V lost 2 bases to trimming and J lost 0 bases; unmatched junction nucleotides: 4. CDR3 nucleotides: TGTGCCAGCAGCTTTAGCGGGGTCCCCTCTGGGGCCAACGTCCTGACTTTC. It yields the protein CASSFSGVPSGANVLTF.

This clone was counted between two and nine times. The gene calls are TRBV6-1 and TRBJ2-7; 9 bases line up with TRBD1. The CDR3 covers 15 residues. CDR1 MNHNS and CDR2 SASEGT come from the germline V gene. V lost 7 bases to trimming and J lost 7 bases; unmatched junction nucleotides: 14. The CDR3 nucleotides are TGTGCCAGCACCGCCGGGACAGGGAACTGGGGGGAGCAGTACTTC. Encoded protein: CASTAGTGNWGEQYF.

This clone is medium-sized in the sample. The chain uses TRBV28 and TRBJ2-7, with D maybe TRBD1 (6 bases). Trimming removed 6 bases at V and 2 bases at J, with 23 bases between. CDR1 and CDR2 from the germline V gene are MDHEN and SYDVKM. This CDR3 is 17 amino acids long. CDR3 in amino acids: CASSPQRGKTATYEQYF. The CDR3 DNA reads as TGTGCCAGCAGCCCTCAAAGGGGGAAGACAGCCACCTACGAGCAGTACTTC.

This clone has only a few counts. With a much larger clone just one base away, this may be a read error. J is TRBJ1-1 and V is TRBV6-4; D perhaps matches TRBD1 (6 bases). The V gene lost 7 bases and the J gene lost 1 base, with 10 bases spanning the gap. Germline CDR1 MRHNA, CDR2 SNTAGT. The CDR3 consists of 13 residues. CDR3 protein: CASIQTGNTEAFF. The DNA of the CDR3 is TGTGCCAGCATCCAGACAGGGAACACTGAAGCTTTCTTT.

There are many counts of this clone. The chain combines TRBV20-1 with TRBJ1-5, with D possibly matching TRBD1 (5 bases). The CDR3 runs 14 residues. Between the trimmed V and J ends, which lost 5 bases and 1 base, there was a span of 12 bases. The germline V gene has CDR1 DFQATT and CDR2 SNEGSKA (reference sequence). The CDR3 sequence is CSAPAGGSNQPQHF. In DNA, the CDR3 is TGCAGTGCTCCGGCCGGGGGGAGCAATCAGCCCCAGCATTTT.

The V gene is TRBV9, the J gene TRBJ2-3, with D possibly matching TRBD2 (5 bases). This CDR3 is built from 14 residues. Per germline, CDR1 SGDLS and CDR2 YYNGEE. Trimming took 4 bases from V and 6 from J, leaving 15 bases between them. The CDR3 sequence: CASSLGSGADTQYF. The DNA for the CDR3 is TGTGCCAGCAGCTTAGGAAGCGGTGCGGATACGCAGTATTTT.

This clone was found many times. CDR3 sequence reads: CSARTDDTYEQYF. The CDR3 DNA reads as TGCAGTGCCCGGACAGATGATACCTACGAGCAGTACTTC. This chain links TRBV20-1 with TRBJ2-7; a possible D gene is TRBD1 (6 bases). Between the trimmed V and J ends, which lost 6 bases and 2 bases, there was a span of 14 bases. The CDR3 runs to 13 residues. Germline CDR1 and CDR2: DFQATT and SNEGSKA (reference sequence).